This TCR beta chain appears in the sequencing data of a study of monozygotic twins with inflammatory bowel disease. Concerning this clonotype itself: Antigen unknown.

It was from whole blood, with no T cell sorting, that total RNA was isolated. TCRdb re-analyzed the 5' RACE reads; it lists each CDR3 protein once, without DNA. The specimen's table records about 450,000 distinct CDR3 sequences. Study-wide points: Healthy twins shared more clonotypes with others than IBD patients, most markedly active ones.

The CDR3 is 14 residues long. Germline assignment: CDR1 SGHTA and CDR2 FQGNSA. Source material: blood. The chain has TRBV7-2 and TRBJ2-1. This TCR was sampled from a human donor with ulcerative colitis or Crohn's disease, or a healthy co-twin of an affected twin (not recorded which). The CDR3 loop is CASSYLSSKDEQFF.